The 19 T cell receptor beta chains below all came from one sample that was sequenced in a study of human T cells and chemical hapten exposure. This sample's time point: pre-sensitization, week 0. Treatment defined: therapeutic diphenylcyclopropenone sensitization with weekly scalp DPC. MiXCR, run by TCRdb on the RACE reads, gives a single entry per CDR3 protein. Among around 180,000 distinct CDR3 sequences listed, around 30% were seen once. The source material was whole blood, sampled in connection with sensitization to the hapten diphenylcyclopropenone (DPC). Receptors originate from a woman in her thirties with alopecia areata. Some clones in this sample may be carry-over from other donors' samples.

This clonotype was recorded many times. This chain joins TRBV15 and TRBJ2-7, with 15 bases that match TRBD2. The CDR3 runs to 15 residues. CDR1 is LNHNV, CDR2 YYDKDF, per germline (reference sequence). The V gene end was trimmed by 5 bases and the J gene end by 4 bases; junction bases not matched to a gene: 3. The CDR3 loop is CATSVGTSGGYEQYF. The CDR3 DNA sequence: TGTGCCACCAGCGTAGGGACTAGCGGGGGGTACGAGCAGTACTTC.

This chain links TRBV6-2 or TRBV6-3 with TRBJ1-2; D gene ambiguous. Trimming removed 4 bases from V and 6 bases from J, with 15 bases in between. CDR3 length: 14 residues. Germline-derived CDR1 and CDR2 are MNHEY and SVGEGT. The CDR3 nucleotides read TGTGCCAGCAGTTCCGCCGGTGTTTGGAATGGCTACACCTTC. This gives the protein CASSSAGVWNGYTF.

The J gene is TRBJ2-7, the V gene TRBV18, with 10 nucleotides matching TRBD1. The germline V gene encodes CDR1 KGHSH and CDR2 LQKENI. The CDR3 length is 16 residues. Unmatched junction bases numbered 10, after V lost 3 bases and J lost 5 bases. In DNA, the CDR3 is TGTGCCAGCTCACCTGCCTGGACAGGGGGATACCACGAGCAGTACTTC. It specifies CASSPAWTGGYHEQYF.

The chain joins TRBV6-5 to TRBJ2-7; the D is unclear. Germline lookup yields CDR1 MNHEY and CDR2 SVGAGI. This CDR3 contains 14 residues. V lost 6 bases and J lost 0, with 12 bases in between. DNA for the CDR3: TGTGCCAGCAGGCTCGTAGAGAACTCCTACGAGCAGTACTTC. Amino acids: CASRLVENSYEQYF.

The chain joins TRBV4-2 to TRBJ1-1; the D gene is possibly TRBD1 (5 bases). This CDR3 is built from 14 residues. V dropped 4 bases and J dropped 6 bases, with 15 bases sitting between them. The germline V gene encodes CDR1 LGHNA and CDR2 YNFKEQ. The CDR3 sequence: CASSRGDRTAEAFF. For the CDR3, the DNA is TGTGCCAGCAGCCGGGGCGATAGAACTGCTGAAGCTTTCTTT.

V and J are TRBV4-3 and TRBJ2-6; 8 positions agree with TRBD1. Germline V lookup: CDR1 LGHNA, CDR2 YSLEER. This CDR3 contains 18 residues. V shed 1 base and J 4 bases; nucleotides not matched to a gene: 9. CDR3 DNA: TGCGCCAGCAGCCAAGGCGTCGGACAGGGAACCGGGGCCAACGTCCTGACTTTC. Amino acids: CASSQGVGQGTGANVLTF.

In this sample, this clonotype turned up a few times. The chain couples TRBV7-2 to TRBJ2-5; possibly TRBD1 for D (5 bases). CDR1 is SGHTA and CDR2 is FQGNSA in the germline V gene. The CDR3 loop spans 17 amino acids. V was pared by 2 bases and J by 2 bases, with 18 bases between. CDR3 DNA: TGTGCCAGCAGCTTATTTGGTGCCAGGGTTGGTCAAGAGACCCAGTACTTC. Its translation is CASSLFGARVGQETQYF. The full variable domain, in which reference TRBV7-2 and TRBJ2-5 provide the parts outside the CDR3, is GAGVSQSPSNKVTEKGKDVELRCDPISGHTALYWYRQSLGQGLEFLIYFQGNSAPDKSGLPSDRFSAERTGGSVSTLTIQRTQQEDSAVYLCASSLFGARVGQETQYFGPGTRLLVL.

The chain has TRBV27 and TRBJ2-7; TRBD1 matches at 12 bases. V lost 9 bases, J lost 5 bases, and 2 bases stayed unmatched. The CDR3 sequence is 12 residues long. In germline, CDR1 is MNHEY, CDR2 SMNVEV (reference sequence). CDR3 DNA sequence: TGTGCCAGGGGACAGGGGGCTGACGAGCAGTACTTC. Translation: CARGQGADEQYF.

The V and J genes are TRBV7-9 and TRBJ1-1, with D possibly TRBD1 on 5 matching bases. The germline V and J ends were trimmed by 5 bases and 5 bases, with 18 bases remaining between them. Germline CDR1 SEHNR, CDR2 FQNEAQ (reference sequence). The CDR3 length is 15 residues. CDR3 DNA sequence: TGTGCCAGCAGCCCCGCAGTGGGTTGGGGGACTGAAGCTTTCTTT. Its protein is CASSPAVGWGTEAFF.

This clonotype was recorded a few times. The CDR3 DNA is TGTGCCAGCAGCTTTCTTACTAGCGGCACAGATACGCAGTATTTT. This encodes CASSFLTSGTDTQYF. This chain joins TRBV7-8 and TRBJ2-3, with TRBD2 identical over 7 bases. The CDR3 sequence is 15 residues long. Germline CDR1 SGHVS, CDR2 FQNEAQ. J was trimmed by 1 base and V by 3 bases; bases with no gene match: 4.

The CDR3 reads CASSQGAGGVNEQFF. CDR3 DNA: TGTGCCAGCTCACAGGGAGCAGGGGGAGTCAATGAGCAGTTCTTC. The chain recombines TRBV18 with TRBJ2-1; TRBD1 aligns across 7 bases. V was clipped by 4 bases and J by 6 bases; unmatched bases: 9. The CDR3 totals 15 residues. Germline CDR1 is KGHSH and CDR2 is LQKENI. The full variable domain, its missing parts supplied by reference TRBV18 and TRBJ2-1, is NAGVMQNPRHLVRRRGQEARLRCSPMKGHSHVYWYRQLPEEGLKFMVYLQKENIIDESGMPKERFSAEFPKEGPSILRIQQVVRGDSAAYFCASSQGAGGVNEQFFGPGTRLTVL.

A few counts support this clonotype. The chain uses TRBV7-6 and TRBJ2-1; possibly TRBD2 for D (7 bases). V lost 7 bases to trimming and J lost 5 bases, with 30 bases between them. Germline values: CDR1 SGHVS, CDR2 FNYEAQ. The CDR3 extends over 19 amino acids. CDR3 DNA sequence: TGTGCCAGCACAAAGGGGGGGGCCCACAGCCCCCACACCCACAATGAGCAGTTCTTC. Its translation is CASTKGGAHSPHTHNEQFF.

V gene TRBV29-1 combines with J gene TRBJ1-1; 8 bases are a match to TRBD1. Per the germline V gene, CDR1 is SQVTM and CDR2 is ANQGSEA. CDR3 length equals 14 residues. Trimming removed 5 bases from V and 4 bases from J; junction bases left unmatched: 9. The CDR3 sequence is CSVPGGGGGTEAFF. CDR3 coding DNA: TGCAGCGTTCCAGGGGGCGGAGGTGGCACTGAAGCTTTCTTT.

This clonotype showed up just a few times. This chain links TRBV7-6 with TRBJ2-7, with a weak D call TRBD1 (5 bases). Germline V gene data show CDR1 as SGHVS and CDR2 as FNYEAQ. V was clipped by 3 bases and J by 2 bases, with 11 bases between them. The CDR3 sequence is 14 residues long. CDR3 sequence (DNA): TGTGCCAGCAGCTTCACCCCAGGGACCTACGAGCAGTACTTC. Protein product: CASSFTPGTYEQYF.

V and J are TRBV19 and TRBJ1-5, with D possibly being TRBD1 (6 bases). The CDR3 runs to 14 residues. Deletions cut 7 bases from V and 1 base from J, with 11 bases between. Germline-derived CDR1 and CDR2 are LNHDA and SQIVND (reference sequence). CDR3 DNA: TGTGCCAGTACCGAGGACAGAAGCAATCAGCCCCAGCATTTT. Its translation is CASTEDRSNQPQHF.

The CDR3 bases are TGTGCCAGTAGTAGTCCCCGGGGGGGCTTCTATGGCTACACCTTC. Protein sequence: CASSSPRGGFYGYTF. The chain is built from TRBV19 and TRBJ1-2, with D perhaps TRBD1 (6 bases). Germline values: CDR1 LNHDA, CDR2 SQIVND (reference sequence). Trimming took off 4 bases at V and 4 bases at J, with 16 bases between the two ends. The CDR3 has 15 residues.

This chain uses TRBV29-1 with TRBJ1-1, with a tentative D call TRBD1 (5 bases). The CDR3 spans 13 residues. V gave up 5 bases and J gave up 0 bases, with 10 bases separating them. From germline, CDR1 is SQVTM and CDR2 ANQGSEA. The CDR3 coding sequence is TGCAGCGTTTTAGGGACGATGAACACTGAAGCTTTCTTT. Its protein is CSVLGTMNTEAFF.

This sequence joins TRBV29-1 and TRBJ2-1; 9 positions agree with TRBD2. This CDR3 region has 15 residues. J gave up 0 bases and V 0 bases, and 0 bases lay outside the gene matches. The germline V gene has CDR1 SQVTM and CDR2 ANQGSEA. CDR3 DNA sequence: TGCAGCGTTGAAGAACTAGCGGGCTCCTACAATGAGCAGTTCTTC. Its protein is CSVEELAGSYNEQFF.

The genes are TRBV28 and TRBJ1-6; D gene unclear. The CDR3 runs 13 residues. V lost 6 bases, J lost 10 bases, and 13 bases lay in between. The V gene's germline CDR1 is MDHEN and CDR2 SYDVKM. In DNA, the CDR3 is TGTGCCAGCAGCGTAGGGTTTCCGTCACCCCTCCACTTT. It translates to CASSVGFPSPLHF.